What follows describes a single TCR beta chain. Germline V gives CDR1 KGHSH, CDR2 LQKENI. V shed 3 bases and J shed 0 bases, with 16 bases lying between them. The CDR3 is made up of 17 amino acids. Repertoires were generated with immunoSEQ multiplex PCR, while TCRdb's copy carries only in-frame clones and drops some. The sample includes fewer than 80,000 clones, around 83% of them seen just once. The data derive from a study of OX40 agonist ivuxolimab in advanced cancers. The source material was CD4+ or CD8+ T cells sorted from blood, sampled in a trial of the OX40 agonist ivuxolimab. The chain couples TRBV18 to TRBJ2-3; the D is unclear. The sequence was collected from an adult with an advanced solid tumor such as melanoma, head and neck, liver or kidney cancer. The CDR3 protein is CASSPATGPWSTDTQYF. As DNA, the CDR3 is TGTGCCAGCTCACCTGCTACCGGGCCATGGAGCACAGATACGCAGTATTTT.